This TCR beta chain originates from a study of T cell repertoires in cytomegalovirus infection. Study information: Matching HLA type and CMV infection were both indicated by public TCR beta signatures.

General study points: Predominance within the ex vivo response was attributable to HLA-C-restricted CMV-specific TCR beta clonotypes.

The table lists this clonotype with a few counts. Its antigen is unidentified. TCRdb reprocessed the reads with MiXCR, giving one entry per CDR3 protein. The table includes around 280,000 distinct CDR3 sequences, roughly 9.3% detected once. The sequenced material came from PBMCs. The TCR originated in a human donor in good health (CMV status not recorded). Some clones in this sample may be carry-over from other donors' samples.

CDR3 nucleotide sequence: TGTGCCAGCAGTTACTCACGGCTGGACGCGACCGGACTGTTTTTT. Translating gives CASSYSRLDATGLFF. The chain joins TRBV6-6 to TRBJ1-4; no clear D. Germline CDR1 and CDR2: MNHNY and SVGAGI (reference sequence). The V gene lost 0 bases and the J gene lost 13 bases, with 18 bases spanning the gap. This CDR3 has 15 amino acids.